The clone carrying this TCR beta chain was found a few times. Antigen unknown. This entry belongs to a study of T-cell memory formation after mild COVID-19. Study-wide findings and caveats: Prior to infection, memory already included some responding clones, suggesting cross-reactive memory joined. A second wave of clones peaked on day 37, and their SARS-CoV-2 specificity went unconfirmed. For contracting clones, CD4+ ones sat mainly in CM and EM, CD8+ in EMRA.

Constant-segment primers and 5'RACE yielded cDNA libraries for TCR alpha and TCR beta, each carrying sample barcodes and UMIs. TCRdb re-analysed the 5' RACE reads in MiXCR, keeping a single row per CDR3 protein. The data hold hundreds of thousands of distinct CDR3 sequences, with less than 25% observed a single time. This CDR3 is 14 amino acids long. Per the germline V gene, CDR1 is DFQATT and CDR2 is SNEGSKA (reference sequence). V was cut by 6 bases and J by 0 bases, with 12 bases left in between. J is TRBJ2-1 and V is TRBV20-1, with D possibly TRBD2 on 6 matching bases. The sequence came from an adult woman who had mild COVID-19 (a few samples of this study predate the infection). Cell type and time point are not known. Sequenced: PBMCs or a T cell subset sorted from them (not recorded which). Here the CDR3 DNA reads TGCAGTGCCCTGGAGGGGAGCTCCTACAATGAGCAGTTCTTC. This sequence encodes CSALEGSSYNEQFF.